These 26 T cell receptor beta chains were sequenced from one sample in a study of blood T cell repertoires in COVID-19. Some clones are missing from TCRdb's copy, which holds only in-frame ones; the method was immunoSEQ multiplex PCR. The table lists around 120,000 clones, 90% of them singletons. The specimen sequenced was peripheral blood. All receptors come from a woman in her fifties or sixties with COVID-19, enrolled during active disease.

Regarding this clone: The conserved closing phenylalanine or tryptophan is absent in this CDR3, likely reflecting a read error. Because the CDR3's place on the DNA is in doubt, the DNA is left out and the CDR3 is given as listed by TCRdb. The chain is built from TRBV12-3 or TRBV12-4 and TRBJ1-1. The CDR3 has 8 amino acids, counting both end residues. The CDR3 loop reads CASSPGNL.

The chain couples TRBV6-5 to TRBJ1-1, with a possible D match to TRBD1 (5 bases). This CDR3 is built from 16 residues. Trimming stripped 2 bases from V and 1 base from J, with 14 bases between. The germline CDR1 and CDR2 sequences are MNHEY and SVGAGI. CDR3 in amino acids: CASSYLSATANTEAFF. The CDR3 region has the DNA TGTGCCAGCAGTTACCTATCCGCGACAGCGAACACTGAAGCTTTCTTT.

This clone has more than one count but fewer than ten. V usage is TRBV3-1 (or the pseudogene TRBV3-2) and J usage is TRBJ2-5; D not resolved. Trimming removed 6 bases from V and 5 bases from J, with 7 bases in between. The CDR3 consists of 11 residues. Germline assignment: CDR1 LGHDT and CDR2 YNNKEL (reference sequence). In DNA, the CDR3 is TGTGCCAGCAGGTATAGCGAGACCCAGTACTTC. Its protein product is CASRYSETQYF.

The V gene is TRBV7-2, the J gene TRBJ2-1, with no clear D. Germline V CDR1 and CDR2: SGHTA, FQGNSA. The CDR3 is 14 amino acids. Trimming removed 5 bases at V and 7 bases at J, with 15 bases between. The CDR3 here is CASSHTRYANEQFF. The CDR3 DNA is TGTGCCAGCAGCCATACCCGGTATGCGAATGAGCAGTTCTTC.

The genes are TRBV7-2 and TRBJ2-5, with D unresolved. The V gene lost 4 bases and the J gene lost 7 bases, with 13 bases spanning the gap. This CDR3 spans 13 amino acids. The germline V gene encodes CDR1 SGHTA and CDR2 FQGNSA. CDR3 in amino acids: CASSSSQEGTQYF. The CDR3 nucleotides are TGTGCCAGCAGCTCCAGCCAGGAAGGGACCCAGTACTTC.

The rearrangement uses TRBV18 and TRBJ2-7; D gene uncertain. The CDR3 spans 13 residues. V shed 3 bases and J shed 5 bases, with 11 bases lying between them. Looked up from germline, CDR1 is KGHSH and CDR2 is LQKENI. CDR3 region: CASSPTVFHEQYF. The CDR3 coding sequence is TGTGCCAGCTCACCTACAGTCTTCCACGAGCAGTACTTC.

V is TRBV12-5 and J is TRBJ2-2; 9 bases line up with TRBD1. Germline loops: CDR1 LGHNT, CDR2 FRNRAP. With V trimmed by 3 bases and J by 5 bases, 13 bases remained unmatched. The CDR3 consists of 18 residues. CDR3 DNA sequence: TGTGCTAGTGGTTTCGGGACAGGGACGGTCCCGCGTACCGGGGAGCTGTTTTTT. Protein product: CASGFGTGTVPRTGELFF. The full variable domain, in which reference TRBV12-5 and TRBJ2-2 provide the parts outside the CDR3, is DARVTQTPRHKVTEMGQEVTMRCQPILGHNTVFWYRQTMMQGLELLAYFRNRAPLDDSGMPKDRFSAEMPDATLATLKIQPSEPRDSAVYFCASGFGTGTVPRTGELFFGEGSRLTVL.

The rearrangement links TRBV9 to TRBJ1-4; 11 bases agree with TRBD1. Germline-derived CDR1 and CDR2 are SGDLS and YYNGEE. Trimming cost V 0 bases and J 2 bases; bases outside gene matches: 3. The CDR3 has 17 residues. This CDR3 reads CASSVAGQGVTNEKLFF. DNA of the CDR3: TGTGCCAGCAGCGTAGCGGGACAGGGGGTCACTAATGAAAAACTGTTTTTT. The full variable domain, completed using reference TRBV9 and TRBJ1-4, is DSGVTQTPKHLITATGQRVTLRCSPRSGDLSVYWYQQSLDQGLQFLIQYYNGEERAKGNILERFSAQQFPDLHSELNLSSLELGDSALYFCASSVAGQGVTNEKLFFGSGTQLSVL.

CDR3 amino acids: CASSRAHRSGGPPEQYF. The CDR3, as DNA: TGTGCCAGCAGCCGTGCCCACCGATCCGGGGGGCCTCCTGAGCAGTACTTC. The chain uses TRBV3-1 (or the pseudogene TRBV3-2) and TRBJ2-7, with D perhaps matching TRBD2 (7 bases). CDR3 size: 17 residues. The V gene's germline CDR1 is LGHDT and CDR2 YNNKEL (reference sequence). V lost 4 bases, J lost 7 bases, and 26 bases lay in between.

On this clone: Mismatch with germline at one junction end may stem from a read error. The chain joins TRBV19 to TRBJ1-2, with 8 bases matching TRBD1. Germline loops: CDR1 LNHDA, CDR2 SQIVND (reference sequence). The CDR3 is 13 amino acids. The DNA for the CDR3 is TGTGCCAGTAGTCTAGACAGGGGACGGGGCTACACCTTC. It yields the protein CASSLDRGRGYTF.

V is TRBV19 and J is TRBJ2-1, with 8 bases aligning to TRBD2. Trimming cost V 6 bases and J 8 bases; bases outside gene matches: 6. CDR3 length equals 13 residues. Germline lookup yields CDR1 LNHDA and CDR2 SQIVND (reference sequence). The CDR3 DNA follows: TGTGCCAGTAGCGGGGGGGCCTTGGATGAGCAGTTCTTC. Amino acids: CASSGGALDEQFF.

A remark on this clone: Other nucleotide sequences in the sample specify the same CDR3. The rearrangement joins TRBV18 to TRBJ1-2, with TRBD1 matching 8 bases. CDR3 size: 13 residues. The V gene end was trimmed by 3 bases and the J gene end by 6 bases; junction bases not matched to a gene: 3. The germline gives CDR1 KGHSH, CDR2 LQKENI. The CDR3 sequence is CASSPDRADGYTF. CDR3 coding DNA: TGTGCCAGCTCACCGGACAGGGCCGATGGCTACACCTTC.

This chain connects TRBV4-3 to TRBJ2-7, with 8 nucleotides matching TRBD2. The CDR3 extends over 14 amino acids. The junction had 2 bases not matched to a gene; V was cut back by 4 bases and J by 0 bases. CDR1 LGHNA and CDR2 YSLEER come from the germline V gene. This CDR3 is CASSPSGGSYEQYF. Written as DNA, the CDR3 is TGCGCCAGCAGCCCGAGCGGGGGCTCCTACGAGCAGTACTTC.

This clone was seen a few times. The J gene is TRBJ1-2, the V gene TRBV6-1; no definite D call. Deletions cut 0 bases from V and 6 bases from J, with 8 bases between. The V gene's germline CDR1 is MNHNS and CDR2 SASEGT. The CDR3 loop spans 13 amino acids. The CDR3 region is CASSEAPQDGYTF. The CDR3 nucleotides are TGTGCCAGCAGTGAAGCCCCCCAGGATGGCTACACCTTC.

The gene calls are TRBV12-3 or TRBV12-4 and TRBJ2-7; TRBD1 aligns across 7 bases. V lost 7 bases, J lost 2 bases, and 5 bases stayed unmatched. The length of the CDR3 is 13 residues. The CDR3 region is CASKRQGTYEQYF. The CDR3 region has the DNA TGTGCCAGCAAACGACAGGGAACCTACGAGCAGTACTTC.

This chain links TRBV7-2 with TRBJ1-1, with 8 bases fitting TRBD1. This CDR3 spans 15 amino acids. Germline V lookup: CDR1 SGHTA, CDR2 FQGNSA. Trimming took 3 bases from V and 3 from J; bases not matched to a gene: 6. The chain's CDR3 is CASSFRGREDTEAFF. The CDR3 bases are TGTGCCAGCAGCTTCAGGGGGCGAGAAGACACTGAAGCTTTCTTT.

The V gene is TRBV9, the J gene TRBJ1-6, with unresolved D. Germline V CDR1 and CDR2: SGDLS, YYNGEE. Between the trimmed V and J ends, which lost 3 bases and 8 bases, there was a span of 6 bases. The CDR3 length is 12 residues. The CDR3: CASSATDSPLHF. CDR3 coding DNA: TGTGCCAGCAGCGCCACAGATTCACCCCTCCACTTT.

This clone was detected ten times or more. The same CDR3 can be traced to other DNA sequences in this sample. The chain recombines TRBV18 with TRBJ1-1, with 7 bases fitting TRBD1. Germline trimming cut 3 bases from V and 3 bases from J; bases unmatched to any gene: 1. Germline-derived CDR1 and CDR2 are KGHSH and LQKENI. The CDR3 has 13 residues. CDR3 sequence reads: CASSPGQDTEAFF. For the CDR3, the DNA is TGTGCCAGCTCACCCGGACAGGACACTGAAGCTTTCTTT.

The V call is TRBV29-1, the J call TRBJ1-3; perhaps TRBD1 as D (6 bases). The CDR3 length is 12 residues. Germline-derived CDR1 and CDR2 are SQVTM and ANQGSEA. Trimming removed 6 bases from V and 1 base from J, with 7 bases in between. The CDR3 DNA reads TGCAGCGTCGGACAGTCTGGAAACACCATATATTTT. Translation gives CSVGQSGNTIYF.

Here the CDR3 reads CAISRDRGYEQYF. CDR3 coding DNA: TGTGCCATCAGCCGGGACAGGGGCTACGAGCAGTACTTC. The rearrangement joins TRBV10-3 to TRBJ2-7, with TRBD1 identical over 10 bases. This CDR3 comprises 13 residues. Losses at the gene ends were 6 bases for V and 3 bases for J; bases not matched to a gene: 2. Germline CDR1 reads ENHRY; CDR2 reads SYGVKD.

This clone has just a few counts. The V call is TRBV3-1 (or the pseudogene TRBV3-2), the J call TRBJ1-2; 8 nucleotides match TRBD1. Germline assignment: CDR1 LGHDT and CDR2 YNNKEL (reference sequence). This CDR3 spans 15 amino acids. V shed 1 base, J shed 6 bases, and the junction held 7 bases outside the gene matches. DNA for the CDR3: TGTGCCAGCAGCCAAGTCAGCAGGGGGCGGGATGGCTACACCTTC. This encodes CASSQVSRGRDGYTF.

The chain couples TRBV7-8 to TRBJ1-1; D call uncertain. This CDR3 has 15 residues. Germline CDR1 is SGHVS and CDR2 is FQNEAQ. V shed 5 bases and J shed 1 base, with 14 bases lying between them. The CDR3: CASSLMEAGNTEAFF. The DNA for the CDR3 is TGTGCCAGCAGCCTCATGGAGGCGGGGAACACTGAAGCTTTCTTT.

The genes are TRBV4-3 and TRBJ1-6; D possibly corresponds to TRBD1 (6 bases). CDR1 and CDR2 (germline): LGHNA, YSLEER. CDR3 length equals 15 residues. The V and J ends lost 1 base and 10 bases respectively, with 14 bases between them. The CDR3 DNA follows: TGCGCCAGCAGCCAAGTCAGGGGAGAGAGATCACCCCTCCACTTT. This codes for CASSQVRGERSPLHF.

The genes are TRBV3-1 (or the pseudogene TRBV3-2) and TRBJ2-3, with TRBD2 matching over 10 bases. J gave up 5 bases and V 2 bases, and 10 bases lay outside the gene matches. This CDR3 region has 17 residues. Germline CDR1 is LGHDT and CDR2 is YNNKEL (reference sequence). The CDR3 region is CASSQRSSGGAGDTQYF. CDR3 in DNA: TGTGCCAGCAGCCAAAGGTCCAGCGGGGGGGCCGGAGATACGCAGTATTTT.

The gene calls are TRBV19 and TRBJ2-7, with 7 bases matching TRBD1. This CDR3 contains 13 residues. V dropped 6 bases and J dropped 6; count of bases not matched to a gene: 8. The V gene's germline CDR1 is LNHDA and CDR2 SQIVND (reference sequence). The CDR3 loop reads CASSVLQGFEQYF. The CDR3, as DNA: TGTGCCAGTAGCGTATTACAGGGGTTCGAGCAGTACTTC.

The chain links TRBV6-2 or TRBV6-3 to TRBJ1-1; unclear D gene. This CDR3 contains 14 residues. The germline V and J ends were trimmed by 2 bases and 2 bases, with 9 bases remaining between them. Germline V lookup: CDR1 MNHEY, CDR2 SVGEGT. The CDR3 reads CASSYTVGNTEAFF. CDR3 DNA sequence: TGTGCCAGCAGTTACACAGTTGGAAACACTGAAGCTTTCTTT.